The 21 T cell receptor beta chains given below trace back to one sample, sequenced in a study of response to subunit inactivated influenza vaccine. TCRdb reprocessed the RT-PCR reads via MiXCR and lists one record per CDR3 protein. The repertoire holds about 500,000 distinct CDR3 sequences, with more than 7% as singletons. This specimen was PBMCs from blood, taken around 25 months after vaccination. These receptors all stem from a man between 50 and 69 years old who received an inactivated influenza vaccine.

Only a few counts were recorded for this clonotype. The J gene is TRBJ2-1, the V gene TRBV12-3 or TRBV12-4, with TRBD2 as a possible D gene (6 bases). The CDR3 consists of 16 residues. Trimming removed 6 bases at V and 4 bases at J, with 19 bases between. CDR3 region: CASSPPGLQSYNEQFF. The CDR3 DNA reads as TGTGCCAGCAGCCCTCCGGGACTCCAGTCTTACAATGAGCAGTTCTTC.

This clonotype occurred a few times. This chain links TRBV20-1 with TRBJ2-3, with 8 nucleotides matching TRBD2. The CDR3 is 15 amino acids. Unmatched junction bases numbered 12, after V lost 6 bases and J lost 4 bases. Germline lookup yields CDR1 DFQATT and CDR2 SNEGSKA (reference sequence). The CDR3 nucleotides read TGCAGTGCGATCAAGGGGCTAGCGGGCTCAGATACGCAGTATTTT. It encodes CSAIKGLAGSDTQYF.

The rearrangement uses TRBV15 and TRBJ1-1; the match to TRBD1 covers 7 bases. The CDR3 runs to 15 residues. The germline gives CDR1 LNHNV, CDR2 YYDKDF (reference sequence). The V segment lost 2 bases and the J segment 4 bases; nucleotides outside the gene matches: 7. CDR3 sequence reads: CATSRNNRGITEAFF. As DNA, the CDR3 is TGTGCCACCAGCAGAAACAACAGGGGTATCACTGAAGCTTTCTTT.

Only a few counts were recorded for this clonotype. The J gene is TRBJ2-1, the V gene TRBV18; 14 bases map to TRBD2. The germline gives CDR1 KGHSH, CDR2 LQKENI. The CDR3 extends over 16 amino acids. V gave up 4 bases and J gave up 8 bases; unmatched junction bases: 7. The CDR3 is CASSLPGLAGVDEQFF. The CDR3 region has the DNA TGTGCCAGCTCACTTCCGGGACTAGCGGGAGTCGATGAGCAGTTCTTC.

The gene calls are TRBV11-1 and TRBJ2-7; TRBD1 matches at 8 bases. This CDR3 has 17 amino acids. In germline, CDR1 is SGHAT, CDR2 FQDESV (reference sequence). After removal of 3 bases from V and 5 bases from J, the junction contained 15 bases not matched to a gene. The CDR3 nucleotides are TGTGCCAGCAGCTTGTCCGGGACAGGTTTCTTTGTTAACGAGCAGTACTTC. As protein: CASSLSGTGFFVNEQYF.

CDR3 sequence (DNA): TGCAGCGTTGGGGAATACTATGGGCCAGATACGCAGTATTTT. Translation: CSVGEYYGPDTQYF. This rearrangement joins TRBV29-1 to TRBJ2-3, with no clear D. V was shortened by 4 bases and J by 4 bases, with 15 bases between the two germline ends. The CDR3 runs 14 residues. Per germline, CDR1 SQVTM and CDR2 ANQGSEA.

CDR3 protein: CSARSRSSYNEQFF. CDR3 nucleotide sequence: TGCAGTGCTAGATCCAGAAGCTCCTACAATGAGCAGTTCTTC. V is TRBV20-1 and J is TRBJ2-1, with no clear D. Trimming removed 2 bases from V and 0 bases from J, with 8 bases in between. Germline V lookup: CDR1 DFQATT, CDR2 SNEGSKA (reference sequence). The CDR3 length is 14 residues.

Ten or more counts support this clonotype. This rearrangement joins TRBV9 to TRBJ2-2; 9 nucleotides match TRBD2. The germline gives CDR1 SGDLS, CDR2 YYNGEE. The V and J ends lost 0 bases and 7 bases, in that order; junction bases with no gene match: 4. CDR3 length equals 15 residues. The CDR3 reads CASSVGTSEIGELFF. The CDR3 DNA follows: TGTGCCAGCAGCGTAGGGACTAGCGAGATCGGGGAGCTGTTTTTT.

This clonotype was counted at least ten times. V gene TRBV5-1 combines with J gene TRBJ2-5, with D unresolved. The CDR3 is 11 residues long. Trimming pared 7 bases from V and 5 bases from J, leaving 9 bases between. In germline, CDR1 is SGHRS, CDR2 YFSETQ. CDR3: CASRRTETQYF. CDR3 in DNA: TGCGCCAGCCGTAGGACGGAGACCCAGTACTTC.

This rearrangement joins TRBV4-2 to TRBJ1-5, with no clear D. CDR3 length equals 15 residues. Trimming took off 0 bases at V and 0 bases at J, with 6 bases between the two ends. CDR1 LGHNA and CDR2 YNFKEQ come from the germline V gene. The chain's CDR3 is CASSQDSNSNQPQHF. The CDR3 DNA reads TGTGCCAGCAGCCAAGATTCAAATAGCAATCAGCCCCAGCATTTT.

V usage is TRBV4-3 and J usage is TRBJ2-1, with a weak D call TRBD1 (5 bases). The CDR3 length is 15 residues. The germline gives CDR1 LGHNA, CDR2 YSLEER. Trimming removed 4 bases from V and 0 bases from J, with 10 bases in between. The DNA for the CDR3 is TGCGCCAGCAGCCCCAAGACAGACTCCTACAATGAGCAGTTCTTC. It yields the protein CASSPKTDSYNEQFF.

The gene calls are TRBV14 and TRBJ1-2, with 7 positions matching TRBD1. The germline V gene encodes CDR1 SGHDN and CDR2 FVKESK. The CDR3 contains 15 residues. J was trimmed by 4 bases and V by 1 base; bases with no gene match: 6. The CDR3 is CASSQGRQGTYGYTF. CDR3 in DNA: TGTGCCAGCAGCCAAGGCCGACAGGGAACCTATGGCTACACCTTC.

The chain carries TRBV6-5 and TRBJ1-2, with D unresolved. Between the trimmed V and J ends, which lost 4 bases and 2 bases, there was a span of 11 bases. Per germline, CDR1 MNHEY and CDR2 SVGAGI. This CDR3 comprises 14 residues. The CDR3 DNA reads TGTGCCAGCAGTTTCACCCGGGGAAACTATGGCTACACCTTC. Translating it yields CASSFTRGNYGYTF.

The chain joins TRBV3-1 to TRBJ2-7, with a weak D call TRBD2 (5 bases). Germline assignment: CDR1 LGHDT and CDR2 YNNKEL (reference sequence). Trimming took off 3 bases at V and 3 bases at J, with 9 bases between the two ends. The CDR3 has 13 residues. The chain's CDR3 is CASSQSGRYEQYF. The CDR3 region has the DNA TGTGCCAGCAGCCAGAGCGGACGCTACGAGCAGTACTTC.

This clonotype was observed a handful of times. J is TRBJ2-5 and V is TRBV5-1; 8 bases align to TRBD2. The V gene end was trimmed by 4 bases and the J gene end by 5 bases; junction bases not matched to a gene: 10. The CDR3 runs to 15 residues. The germline CDR1 and CDR2 sequences are SGHRS and YFSETQ. The CDR3 DNA is TGCGCCAGCAGCCCACCGGGACTAGAAAAGGAGACCCAGTACTTC. Protein sequence: CASSPPGLEKETQYF.

In this sample, this clonotype turned up many times. The chain has TRBV7-2 and TRBJ2-7; D remains ambiguous. CDR3 length: 12 amino acids. In germline, CDR1 is SGHTA, CDR2 FQGNSA. V dropped 5 bases and J dropped 2 bases, with 7 bases sitting between them. As DNA, the CDR3 is TGTGCCAGCAGCAAGTCGGCCTACGAGCAGTACTTC. Its protein is CASSKSAYEQYF.

This clonotype has a handful of counts. The J gene is TRBJ2-1, the V gene TRBV2; 12 bases fit TRBD2. The CDR3 is 16 amino acids. Looked up from germline, CDR1 is SNHLY and CDR2 is FYNNEI. V trimming: 2 bases; J trimming: 7 bases; junction bases outside the gene matches: 6. This CDR3 reads CASSEPGTSGYNEQFF. The CDR3 nucleotides are TGTGCCAGCAGTGAACCCGGGACTAGCGGGTATAATGAGCAGTTCTTC.

This clonotype was seen a handful of times. V gene TRBV6-1 combines with J gene TRBJ2-7; 10 nucleotides match TRBD2. J lost 2 bases, V lost 10 bases, and 8 bases had no gene match. This CDR3 contains 14 residues. Germline V gene sequence: CDR1 MNHNS, CDR2 SASEGT. The CDR3 reads CATRILAGPYEQYF. The DNA of the CDR3 is TGTGCCACCCGAATACTAGCGGGACCCTACGAGCAGTACTTC.

This clonotype appeared a few times. This rearrangement joins TRBV20-1 to TRBJ1-2; 10 bases align to TRBD1. Trimming cost V 6 bases and J 4 bases; bases outside gene matches: 8. There are 14 residues in the CDR3. Germline values: CDR1 DFQATT, CDR2 SNEGSKA (reference sequence). The CDR3 loop reads CSAPTGGKGYGYTF. The CDR3 region has the DNA TGCAGTGCCCCGACAGGGGGCAAGGGCTATGGCTACACCTTC.

This clonotype was found many times. CDR3 coding DNA: TGCAGCGTGGGACAGGGGGGCGAGCAGTACTTC. It codes for CSVGQGGEQYF. J is TRBJ2-7 and V is TRBV29-1; 11 nucleotides agree with TRBD1. The CDR3 loop spans 11 amino acids. The germline V gene encodes CDR1 SQVTM and CDR2 ANQGSEA. V lost 6 bases and J lost 6; bases outside the gene matches: 1.

The chain employs TRBV29-1 and TRBJ2-7; 8 nucleotides agree with TRBD1. The CDR3 loop spans 14 amino acids. J lost 7 bases, V lost 7 bases, and 15 bases had no gene match. Per the germline V gene, CDR1 is SQVTM and CDR2 is ANQGSEA. The CDR3 protein is CSARTGTGRVEQYF. In DNA, the CDR3 is TGCAGCGCACGGACCGGGACAGGCCGCGTAGAGCAGTACTTC.